This T cell receptor (beta chain) was recorded in a study of T cells expressing NK-cell markers. Whole-study findings and limits: Expanded NKG2C+ T cell clones were not confirmed as HCMV-specific. The share of CD8+ T cells held by dominant NKG2C+ clonotypes was roughly 1.0-8% in over 5 donors. These same clonotypes (in a few donors) also led the CD3+CD56-NKG2C+ fraction.

The CDR3 spans 13 residues. Germline assignment: CDR1 GTSNPN and CDR2 SVGIG (reference sequence). Concerning this clonotype itself: No antigen is known for it.

With the 5' RACE reads reprocessed, TCRdb shows one record per CDR3 protein and no DNA. The sample totals some 150,000 distinct CDR3 sequences; its top ten clones hold more than 10%. The chain uses TRBV30 and TRBJ2-7; with no DNA, the TCRdb D assignment of TRBD1 cannot be verified. Sequencing was done on a sample of blood T cells: a sorted CD56 or NKG2C T cell subset, CD4+ or CD8+ T cells, or bulk PBMC T cells (not recorded which). The receptor was derived from a man aged 18 to 29 in good health. The CDR3 region is CAWRRDGEYEQYF.